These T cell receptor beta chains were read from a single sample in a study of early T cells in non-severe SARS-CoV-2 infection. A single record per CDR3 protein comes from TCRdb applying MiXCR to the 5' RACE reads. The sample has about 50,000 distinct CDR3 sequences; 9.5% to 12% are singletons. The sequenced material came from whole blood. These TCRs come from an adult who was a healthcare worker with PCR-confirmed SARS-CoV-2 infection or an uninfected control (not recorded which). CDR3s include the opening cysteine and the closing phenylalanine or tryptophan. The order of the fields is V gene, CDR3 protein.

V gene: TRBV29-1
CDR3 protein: CSVEDERGSSYEQYF

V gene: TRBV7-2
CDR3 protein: CASSPGVGLETQYF

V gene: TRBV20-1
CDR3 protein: CSARDDSRGTDTQYF

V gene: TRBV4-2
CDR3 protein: CASSLLTVAGELFF

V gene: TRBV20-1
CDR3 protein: CSAHPLGGVGNEQFF

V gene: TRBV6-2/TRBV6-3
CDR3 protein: CASREDRQGQDEQYF

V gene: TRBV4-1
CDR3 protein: CASSQENGQKQFF

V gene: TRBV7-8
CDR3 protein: CASSSGPAGGNTIYF

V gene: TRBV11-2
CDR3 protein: CASTLGGRTEAFF

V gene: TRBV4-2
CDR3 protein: CASSQDLAGYSNQPQHF

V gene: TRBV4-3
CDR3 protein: CASSQDWASYNEQFF

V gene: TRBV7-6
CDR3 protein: CASSLRNAGAYNEQFF

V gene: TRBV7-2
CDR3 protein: CASSSEGAGYNEQFF

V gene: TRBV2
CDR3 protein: CASKEDGPSNQPQHF

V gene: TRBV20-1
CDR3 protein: CSASQPMRGQFF

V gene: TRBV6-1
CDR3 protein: CASSPVVARQNTEAFF

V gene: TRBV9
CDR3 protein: CASSVAGITDTQYF

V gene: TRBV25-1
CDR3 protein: CASSEAGSLSYEQYF

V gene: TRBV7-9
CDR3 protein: CASSLGTAGANQPQHF

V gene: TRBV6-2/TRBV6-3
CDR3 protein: CASSYSITGPEAFF

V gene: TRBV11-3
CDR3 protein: CASSLSAGHPGSCFF

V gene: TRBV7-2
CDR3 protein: CASSYLAGAEQYF

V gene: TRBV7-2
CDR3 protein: CASSLVGEDWEETQYF

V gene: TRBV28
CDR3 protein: CASSPIGTETQYF

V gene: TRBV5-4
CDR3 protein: CASSLETGVEQYF

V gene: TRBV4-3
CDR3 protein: CASSQEYRAPGYTF

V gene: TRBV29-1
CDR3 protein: CSAADFSGNTIYF

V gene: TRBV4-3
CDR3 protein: CASSQGRYSYNEQFF

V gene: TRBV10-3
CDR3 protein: CAIRETSGDSDTQYF

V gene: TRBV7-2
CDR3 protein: CASSLTVDGISSYEQYF

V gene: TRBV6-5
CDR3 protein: CASSPGGSYGYTF

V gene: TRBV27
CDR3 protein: CASASRVSGGAQHF

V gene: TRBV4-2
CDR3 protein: CASSQDALETFYGYTF

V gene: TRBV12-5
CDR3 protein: CASGLYGGETQYF

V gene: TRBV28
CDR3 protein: CASSSAGTEAFF

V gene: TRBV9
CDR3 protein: CASSPGTSGGLQETQYF

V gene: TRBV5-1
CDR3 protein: CASSLEGSYYGYTF

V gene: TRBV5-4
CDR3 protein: CASSHGTIPYEQFF

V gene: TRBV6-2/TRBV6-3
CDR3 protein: CASSYKGGEQFF

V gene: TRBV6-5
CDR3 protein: CASSYVGGNGYTF

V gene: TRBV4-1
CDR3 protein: CASSPQGLAGHEQFF

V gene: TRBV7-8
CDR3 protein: CASSLGEWGARYEQYF

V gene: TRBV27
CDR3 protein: CASSLSLRPGYSQPQHF